The source of this T cell receptor beta chain is a study of T cell repertoires in cytomegalovirus infection. Looked up from germline, CDR1 is SGHTA and CDR2 is FQGNSA. With 3 bases removed from V and 3 bases from J, the gap between germline ends came to 9 bases. The CDR3 covers 15 residues. In this sample, this clonotype turned up many times. TCRdb redid the calling of the reads with MiXCR, one entry per CDR3 protein. The sample lists under 300,000 distinct CDR3 sequences, more than 15% seen once, with around half in the top ten. Sequencing was carried out using CD8+ T cells from PBMCs. This receptor was obtained from a human donor in good health (CMV status not recorded). Some clones in this sample may be carry-over from other donors' samples. This rearrangement joins TRBV7-2 to TRBJ1-6, with D uncertain. The DNA for the CDR3 is TGTGCCAGCAGCTTCTGGGATCTCTATAATTCACCCCTCCACTTT. Translation: CASSFWDLYNSPLHF.